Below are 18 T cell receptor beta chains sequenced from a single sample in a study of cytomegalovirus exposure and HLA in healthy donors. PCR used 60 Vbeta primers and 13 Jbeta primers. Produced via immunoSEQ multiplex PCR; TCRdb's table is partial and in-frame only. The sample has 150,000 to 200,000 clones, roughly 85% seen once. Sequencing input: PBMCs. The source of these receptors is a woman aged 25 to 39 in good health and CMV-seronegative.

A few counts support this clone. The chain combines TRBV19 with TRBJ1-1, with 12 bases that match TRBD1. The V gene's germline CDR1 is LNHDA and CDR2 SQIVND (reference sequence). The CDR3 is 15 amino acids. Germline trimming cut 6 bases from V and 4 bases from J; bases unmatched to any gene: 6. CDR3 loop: CASRGTGGFFTEAFF. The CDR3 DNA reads TGTGCCAGTAGGGGGACAGGGGGCTTCTTCACTGAAGCTTTCTTT.

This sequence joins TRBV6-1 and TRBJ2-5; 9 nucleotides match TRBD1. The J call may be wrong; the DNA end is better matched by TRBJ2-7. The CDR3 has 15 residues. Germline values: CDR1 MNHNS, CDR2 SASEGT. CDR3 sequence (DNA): TGTGCCAGCGAGAAGGGACAGGGTCTCTCCTACGAGCAGTACTTC. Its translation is CASEKGQGLSYEQYF.

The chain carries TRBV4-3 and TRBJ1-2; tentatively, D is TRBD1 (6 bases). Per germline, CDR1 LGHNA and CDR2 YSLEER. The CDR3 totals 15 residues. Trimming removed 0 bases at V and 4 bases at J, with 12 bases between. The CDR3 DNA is TGCGCCAGCAGCCAAGATAGGAGGGGGGGCTATGGCTACACCTTC. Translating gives CASSQDRRGGYGYTF.

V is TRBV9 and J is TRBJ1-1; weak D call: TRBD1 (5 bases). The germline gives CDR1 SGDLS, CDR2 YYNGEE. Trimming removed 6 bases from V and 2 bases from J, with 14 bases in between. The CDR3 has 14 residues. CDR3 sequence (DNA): TGTGCCAGCACCCGCGCCGGGGGAAACACTGAAGCTTTCTTT. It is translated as CASTRAGGNTEAFF.

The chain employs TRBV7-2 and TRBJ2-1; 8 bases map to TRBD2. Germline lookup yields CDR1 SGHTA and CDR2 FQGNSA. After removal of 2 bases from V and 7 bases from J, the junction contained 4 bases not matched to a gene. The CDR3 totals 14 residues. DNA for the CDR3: TGTGCCAGCAGCTTAAGGGTAGCGGGAAATGAGCAGTTCTTC. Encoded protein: CASSLRVAGNEQFF.

This CDR3 is CASSLATGLAGNQETQYF. In nucleotides, the CDR3 is TGTGCCAGCAGCTTAGCAACGGGACTAGCGGGGAATCAAGAGACCCAGTACTTC. J is TRBJ2-5 and V is TRBV7-6, with 13 bases matching TRBD2. CDR1 and CDR2 (germline): SGHVS, FNYEAQ. V lost 0 bases and J lost 2; bases outside the gene matches: 6. This CDR3 is 18 amino acids long.

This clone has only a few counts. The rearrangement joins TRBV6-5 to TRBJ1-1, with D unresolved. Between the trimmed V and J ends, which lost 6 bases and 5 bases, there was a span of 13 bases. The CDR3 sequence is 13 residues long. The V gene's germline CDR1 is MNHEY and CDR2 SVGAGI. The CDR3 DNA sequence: TGTGCCAGCAGGTCTGTAGCGGAAACTGAAGCTTTCTTT. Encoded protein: CASRSVAETEAFF.

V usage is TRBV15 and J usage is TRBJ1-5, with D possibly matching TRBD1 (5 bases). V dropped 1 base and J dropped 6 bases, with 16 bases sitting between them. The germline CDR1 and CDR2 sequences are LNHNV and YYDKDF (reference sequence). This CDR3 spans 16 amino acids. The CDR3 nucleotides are TGTGCCACCAGCAGAGGGGAACGGGGGAAGCTTCAGCCCCAGCATTTT. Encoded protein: CATSRGERGKLQPQHF.

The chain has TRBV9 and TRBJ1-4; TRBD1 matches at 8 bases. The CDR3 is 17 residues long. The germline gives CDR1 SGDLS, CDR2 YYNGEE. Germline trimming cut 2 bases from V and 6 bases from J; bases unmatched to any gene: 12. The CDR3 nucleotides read TGTGCCAGCAGCGTTCACCCTCAGACAGGGGATGATGAAAAACTGTTTTTT. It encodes CASSVHPQTGDDEKLFF.

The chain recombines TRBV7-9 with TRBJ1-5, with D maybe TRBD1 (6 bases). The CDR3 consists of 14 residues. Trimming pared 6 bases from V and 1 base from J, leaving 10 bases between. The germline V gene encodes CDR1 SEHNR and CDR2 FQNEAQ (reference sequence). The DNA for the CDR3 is TGTGCCAGCAGTCTCGACAGGAGCAATCAGCCCCAGCATTTT. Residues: CASSLDRSNQPQHF.

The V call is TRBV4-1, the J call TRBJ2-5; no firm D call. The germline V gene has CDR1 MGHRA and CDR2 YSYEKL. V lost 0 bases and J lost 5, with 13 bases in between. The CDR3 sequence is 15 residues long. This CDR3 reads CASSQDDTYRETQYF. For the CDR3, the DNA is TGCGCCAGCAGCCAAGATGATACCTATCGGGAGACCCAGTACTTC.

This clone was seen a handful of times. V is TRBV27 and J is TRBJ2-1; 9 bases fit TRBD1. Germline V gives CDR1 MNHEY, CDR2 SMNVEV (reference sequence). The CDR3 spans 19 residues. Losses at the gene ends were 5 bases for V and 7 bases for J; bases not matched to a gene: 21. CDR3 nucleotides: TGTGCCAGCAGTGCGGACCGGGACAGGGATATTTACCTGGGTAATGAGCAGTTCTTC. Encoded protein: CASSADRDRDIYLGNEQFF.

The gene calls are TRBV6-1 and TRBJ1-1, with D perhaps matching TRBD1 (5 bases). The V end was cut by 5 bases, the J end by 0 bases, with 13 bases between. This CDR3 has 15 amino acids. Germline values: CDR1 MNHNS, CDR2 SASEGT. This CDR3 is CASSFLRAVNTEAFF. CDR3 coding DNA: TGTGCCAGCAGTTTCCTCAGGGCCGTGAACACTGAAGCTTTCTTT.

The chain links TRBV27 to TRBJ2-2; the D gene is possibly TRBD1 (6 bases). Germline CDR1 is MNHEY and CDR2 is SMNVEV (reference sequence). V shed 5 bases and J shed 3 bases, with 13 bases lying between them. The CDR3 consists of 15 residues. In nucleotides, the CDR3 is TGTGCCAGCAGTACCCGGGACACGCACACCGGGGAGCTGTTTTTT. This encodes CASSTRDTHTGELFF.

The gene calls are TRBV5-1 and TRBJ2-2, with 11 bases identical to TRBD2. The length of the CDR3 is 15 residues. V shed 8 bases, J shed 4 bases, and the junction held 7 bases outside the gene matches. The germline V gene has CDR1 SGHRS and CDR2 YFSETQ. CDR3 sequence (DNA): TGCGCCAGTCGAACTAGCGGGGGTCTCACCGGGGAGCTGTTTTTT. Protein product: CASRTSGGLTGELFF.

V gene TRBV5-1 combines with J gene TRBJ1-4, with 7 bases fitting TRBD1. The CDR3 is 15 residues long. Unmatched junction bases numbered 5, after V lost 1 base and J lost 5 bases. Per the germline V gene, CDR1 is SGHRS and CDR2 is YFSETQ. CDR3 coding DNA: TGCGCCAGCAGCTTGAATACAGGGGTAAATGAAAAACTGTTTTTT. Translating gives CASSLNTGVNEKLFF.

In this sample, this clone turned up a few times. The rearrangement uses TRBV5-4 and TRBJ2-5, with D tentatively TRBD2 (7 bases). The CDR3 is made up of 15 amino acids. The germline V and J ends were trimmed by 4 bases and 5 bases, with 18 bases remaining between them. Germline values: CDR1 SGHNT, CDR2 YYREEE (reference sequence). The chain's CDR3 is CASSPRGGSQETQYF. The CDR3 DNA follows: TGTGCCAGCAGCCCGAGGGGGGGCTCTCAGGAGACCCAGTACTTC.

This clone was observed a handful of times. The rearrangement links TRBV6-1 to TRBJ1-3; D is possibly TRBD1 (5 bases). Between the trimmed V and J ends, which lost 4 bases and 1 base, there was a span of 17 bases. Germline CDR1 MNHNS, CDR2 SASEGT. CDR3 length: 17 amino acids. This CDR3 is CASSATSGHQSGNTIYF. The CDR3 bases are TGTGCCAGCAGTGCAACCTCAGGACATCAATCTGGAAACACCATATATTTT.